The 6 T cell receptor beta chains reported below all come from one sample, sequenced in a study of CXCR3-negative and CXCR3-positive naive CD8 T cells. 5' RACE that incorporated UMI labels was used to prepare the TRB cDNA libraries. TCRdb reprocessed the 5' RACE reads, with one entry per CDR3 protein and no DNA. In all, the sample yields approximately 83,000 distinct CDR3 sequences. Material for sequencing was naive CXCR3- CD8+ T cells from blood. Subset reported: CD45RO-CCR7+CD27+CD95- naive CD8+ T cells lacking CXCR3 (TNR3-). Receptors originate from a human donor in good health. Some clones in this sample may be carry-over from other donors' samples.

This chain uses TRBV6-2 or TRBV6-3 with TRBJ2-1; TCRdb returns TRBD2, unconfirmable since there is no DNA. Germline loops: CDR1 MNHEY, CDR2 SVGEGT. The CDR3 length is 15 residues. CDR3: CASSYGTSGGHEQFF.

The rearrangement uses TRBV7-8 and TRBJ2-5; the TCRdb call, TRBD1, lacks DNA for checking. The CDR3 contains 14 residues. From germline, CDR1 is SGHVS and CDR2 FQNEAQ. The CDR3 loop is CASSPWTDQETQYF.

The chain joins TRBV15 to TRBJ2-6; with no DNA, the TCRdb D assignment of TRBD1 cannot be verified. The CDR3 has 15 amino acids. Germline assignment: CDR1 LNHNV and CDR2 YYDKDF (reference sequence). The CDR3 is CATSLEGAGANVLTF.

V and J are TRBV9 and TRBJ2-1; the TCRdb call, TRBD1, lacks DNA for checking. CDR1 and CDR2 from the germline V gene are SGDLS and YYNGEE. The CDR3 has 12 residues. The CDR3 spells CASSGGANEQFF.

The chain combines TRBV27 with TRBJ2-7. Germline CDR1 reads MNHEY; CDR2 reads SMNVEV (reference sequence). There are 14 residues in the CDR3. The CDR3 here is CASSLGQAFSEQYF.

The gene calls are TRBV12-3 or TRBV12-4 and TRBJ1-4; lacking DNA, the TRBD1 call made by TCRdb goes unchecked. CDR3 size: 12 residues. The CDR3 region is CASSLPGEKLFF.